This T cell receptor (beta chain) originates from a study of regulatory T cells in long-lasting Graves disease. Germline V gene lookup returns CDR1 SGHAT and CDR2 FQNNGV. The length of the CDR3 is 15 residues. V dropped 5 bases and J dropped 1 base, with 12 bases sitting between them. This clonotype has only a few counts. Construction of TCR beta libraries relied on iRepertoire HTBI primers and on Arm-PCR targeting CDR3 regions. TCRdb reprocessed the multiplex PCR reads with MiXCR, giving one entry per CDR3 protein. The sample shows 600,000 to 850,000 distinct CDR3 sequences, about 32% of them seen only once. Time point defined: persistent/refractory GD, antithyroid drugs over 5 years with positive TRAb. The TCR library was made from RNA that had been extracted from PBMCs in TRIzol.

Material: peripheral blood mononuclear cells (PBMCs), obtained when the disease was refractory, from a patient treated with antithyroid drugs. This receptor was taken from a female donor with Graves disease. This rearrangement joins TRBV11-2 to TRBJ1-3; D uncertain. DNA of the CDR3: TGTGCCAGCAGCCCGCTCGTTGGATCTGGAAACACCATATATTTT. It yields the protein CASSPLVGSGNTIYF.